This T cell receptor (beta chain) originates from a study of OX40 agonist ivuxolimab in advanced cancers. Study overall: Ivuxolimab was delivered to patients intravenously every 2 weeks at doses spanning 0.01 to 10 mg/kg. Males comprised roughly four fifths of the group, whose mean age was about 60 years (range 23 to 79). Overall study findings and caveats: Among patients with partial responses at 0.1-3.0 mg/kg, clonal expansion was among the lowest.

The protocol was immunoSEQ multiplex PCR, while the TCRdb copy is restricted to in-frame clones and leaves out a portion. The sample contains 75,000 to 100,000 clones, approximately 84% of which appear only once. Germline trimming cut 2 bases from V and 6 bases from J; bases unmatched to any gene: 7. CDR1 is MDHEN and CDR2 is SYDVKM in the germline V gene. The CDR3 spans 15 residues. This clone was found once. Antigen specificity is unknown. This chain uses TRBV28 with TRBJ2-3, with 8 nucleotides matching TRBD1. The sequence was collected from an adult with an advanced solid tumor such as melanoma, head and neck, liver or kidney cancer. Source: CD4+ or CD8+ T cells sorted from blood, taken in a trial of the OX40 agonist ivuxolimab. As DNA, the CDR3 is TGTGCCAGCAGTTTAACTCAGGGGGCCCGGGATACGCAGTATTTT. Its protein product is CASSLTQGARDTQYF.